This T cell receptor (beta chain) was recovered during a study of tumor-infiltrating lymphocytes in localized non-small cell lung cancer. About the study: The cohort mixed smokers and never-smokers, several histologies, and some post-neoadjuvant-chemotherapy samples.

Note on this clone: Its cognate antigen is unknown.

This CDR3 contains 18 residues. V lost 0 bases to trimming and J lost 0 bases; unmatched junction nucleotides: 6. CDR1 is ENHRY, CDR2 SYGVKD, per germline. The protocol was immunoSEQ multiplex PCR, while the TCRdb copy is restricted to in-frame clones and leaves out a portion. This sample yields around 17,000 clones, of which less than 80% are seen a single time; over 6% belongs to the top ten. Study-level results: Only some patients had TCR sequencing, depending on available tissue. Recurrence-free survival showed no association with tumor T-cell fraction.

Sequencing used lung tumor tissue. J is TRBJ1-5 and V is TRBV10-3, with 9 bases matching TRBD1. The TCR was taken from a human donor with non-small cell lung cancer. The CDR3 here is CAISESPRTGDSNQPQHF. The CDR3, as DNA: TGTGCCATCAGTGAGTCCCCCCGGACAGGGGATAGCAATCAGCCCCAGCATTTT.